These T cell receptor beta chains were read from a single sample in a study of blood T cell repertoires in COVID-19. Profiling relied on immunoSEQ multiplex PCR, and the TCRdb table lists in-frame clones only, not all of them. The sample contains approximately 230,000 clones, over 80% of which appear only once. Sequencing was carried out using PBMCs or T cells enriched from blood (not recorded which). Source of these receptors: a woman aged 18 to 35 who had recovered from COVID-19. CDR3s include the opening cysteine and the closing phenylalanine or tryptophan. The D gene is left open where the match is weak. Part of the rows lack a size; the others show once, few, many or a class for expanded clones.

v_gene,j_gene,len,abundance,d_gene,CDR3aa
TRBV18,TRBJ2-7,15,-,TRBD1,CASSPSLTGSYEQYF
TRBV27,TRBJ1-5,17,-,TRBD1,CASSLKGGQGATGPQHF
TRBV7-3,TRBJ2-5,13,-,-,CASSPRDQETQYF
TRBV7-2,TRBJ2-3,18,-,TRBD2,CASSLWILAGGFTDTQYF
TRBV11-2,TRBJ2-7,15,-,TRBD1,CASSHYETGIYEQYF
TRBV7-2,TRBJ1-2,18,few,TRBD1,CASSLAESRDRVNSGYTF
TRBV28,TRBJ2-1,13,-,-,CASSSRQVYEQFF
TRBV28,TRBJ1-1,16,few,TRBD1,CASSLSQGAMNTEAFF
TRBV19,TRBJ1-4,12,-,-,CASSISREKLFF
TRBV5-1,TRBJ2-1,21,-,-,CASRWTFSWLARISSYNEQFF
TRBV6-1,TRBJ1-5,14,once,TRBD1,CAGSEGTENQPQHF
TRBV2,TRBJ2-5,14,-,TRBD2,CASSEGGPQETQYF
TRBV19,TRBJ1-4,14,-,-,CASKGGAISEKLFF
TRBV28,TRBJ1-1,12,-,-,CASSPLPFEAFF
TRBV5-1,TRBJ1-1,14,-,-,CASSLIQGGTEAFF
TRBV5-1,TRBJ1-4,15,-,TRBD1,CASSLAGTGKEKLFF
TRBV7-9,TRBJ1-4,17,-,TRBD1,CASSPGQGEIFNEKLFF
TRBV28,TRBJ2-5,15,-,TRBD1,CASSKPGQGIETQYF
TRBV4-2,TRBJ2-5,16,-,-,CASSRDSAGVRETQYF
TRBV6-5,TRBJ1-2,15,once,-,CASRDWGGGHEGYTF
TRBV7-2,TRBJ1-2,14,-,TRBD1,CASSLARGQNGYTF
TRBV28,TRBJ1-1,13,-,-,CASSFPTNTEAFF
TRBV5-1,TRBJ1-6,16,once,TRBD1,CASSSRNRGTNSPLHF
TRBV28,TRBJ1-1,14,-,TRBD1,CASIQGRRNTEAFF
TRBV28,TRBJ1-2,11,-,-,CASSRNYGYTF
TRBV6-1,TRBJ1-1,14,-,-,CASSEAQGFGEAFF
TRBV2,TRBJ2-2,15,-,-,CASSEELANTGELFF
TRBV7-9,TRBJ2-6,19,-,TRBD1,CASSPPQGSKTSGANVLTF
TRBV18,TRBJ1-1,12,-,TRBD1,CASSPGQVEAFF
TRBV3-1/TRBV3-2,TRBJ2-3,14,-,-,CASSQDLQADTQYF
TRBV7-8,TRBJ2-7,15,-,TRBD1,CASSQDRGSSDEQYF
TRBV5-1,TRBJ2-7,15,-,-,CASSLGASPYYEQYF
TRBV5-1,TRBJ2-2,13,-,-,CASSFDIPGELFF
TRBV5-1,TRBJ2-1,17,-,-,CASSLAPRGTGGEEQFF
TRBV5-1,TRBJ2-1,15,-,TRBD2,CASSFGGRGYNEQFF
TRBV5-4,TRBJ2-3,13,-,-,CASSTDYTDTQYF
TRBV28,TRBJ2-7,16,-,TRBD1,CASSFGAGTGPYEQYF
TRBV2,TRBJ2-7,13,once,-,CASRVGTTYEQYF
TRBV11-3,TRBJ1-5,14,-,TRBD1,CASSRGGSGQPQHF
TRBV7-8,TRBJ1-2,13,-,-,CASSSGPGNGYTF
TRBV28,TRBJ1-1,15,-,-,CASSPRTVKNTEAFF
TRBV11-2,TRBJ1-1,14,-,-,CASSFAGANTEAFF
TRBV7-2,TRBJ2-3,14,-,-,CASSFGIYTDTQYF
TRBV19,TRBJ2-2,15,few,-,CASNPGRVMTGELFF
TRBV11-2,TRBJ1-5,15,-,TRBD1,CASSSGQAGAQPQHF
TRBV11-3,TRBJ1-1,17,-,TRBD1,CASSLARLGTDNTEAFF
TRBV5-1,TRBJ2-5,14,-,-,CASSLEPGEETQYF
TRBV29-1,TRBJ1-2,11,-,-,CSVPGWNGYTF
TRBV18,TRBJ1-1,13,-,-,CASSSDRNTEAFF